Sequencing of this TCR beta chain was carried out in a study of T-cell memory formation after mild COVID-19. TCRdb redid the calling of the 5' RACE reads with MiXCR, one entry per CDR3 protein. Altogether 90,000 to 120,000 distinct CDR3 sequences are present, 14% being singletons, with the ten largest covering around 43%. In its sample, this clonotype was seen a few times. Its cognate antigen is unknown. The germline gives CDR1 SGHTS, CDR2 YDEGEE. The CDR3 spans 13 residues. V lost 2 bases, J lost 4 bases, and 7 bases lay in between. Study observations and caveats: In second-wave clones peaking day 37, SARS-CoV-2 specificity remained unconfirmed. The CD4+ clones that contracted clustered mainly within CM and EM, and the CD8+ clones concentrated in EMRA.

The sequence came from a man between 18 and 35 years old who had mild COVID-19 (a few samples of this study predate the infection). Cell type and time point are not known. Sequenced: PBMCs or a T cell subset sorted from them (not recorded which). V is TRBV5-8 and J is TRBJ2-1; the D gene is possibly TRBD1 (5 bases). The CDR3 DNA follows: TGTGCCAGCAGCTTTGGGGCTTACAATGAGCAGTTCTTC. Translated: CASSFGAYNEQFF.